The present entry profiles one T cell receptor (beta chain) with its context. Antigen unknown. This entry is derived from a study of OX40 agonist ivuxolimab in advanced cancers. The wider study: Six ivuxolimab dose levels, 0.01 to 10 mg/kg, were given intravenously every 2 weeks. There were three patients with partial responses, one having hepatocellular carcinoma and two cutaneous melanoma.

This table comes from immunoSEQ multiplex PCR, and its TCRdb copy is limited to in-frame clones, with some not included. The sample records more than 65,000 clones, 90% being singletons. There are 12 residues in the CDR3. The germline V gene encodes CDR1 SGHRS and CDR2 YFSETQ. Notes on the study in general: Among the lowest levels of clonal expansion were found in partial responders at 0.1-3.0 mg/kg. At doses 0.1 to 3.0 mg/kg, CD4+ and CD8+ clones expanded.

This sample comprised CD4+ or CD8+ T cells sorted from blood, obtained in a trial of the OX40 agonist ivuxolimab. The clonotype comes from an adult with an advanced solid tumor such as melanoma, head and neck, liver or kidney cancer. The V gene is TRBV5-1, the J gene TRBJ2-5; D not resolved. The J call is in doubt because the DNA end fits TRBJ2-7 better. In DNA, the CDR3 is TGCGCCAGCAGCGCCCTTGGGAACGAGCAGTACTTC. It encodes CASSALGNEQYF.